This is a list of T cell receptor beta chains from one sample in a study of blood T cell repertoires in COVID-19. Data came from immunoSEQ multiplex PCR; TCRdb stores just in-frame clones and leaves some out. Of about 210,000 clones listed, approximately 85% are singletons. Sequencing was carried out using peripheral blood. These receptors were obtained from a man aged 45-65 years with COVID-19, enrolled during active disease. Both conserved end residues are part of each CDR3. Each record gives: V gene, clone size, J gene, CDR3 protein. Rows give clone size only sometimes, using once, few, many, or a class for an expanded clone.

TRBV19,NA,TRBJ1-6,CASSETVSDSPLHF
TRBV5-1,NA,TRBJ2-1,CASSFRTGGDEQFF
TRBV5-4,few,TRBJ2-2,CASSLGFSDTGELFF
TRBV7-2,NA,TRBJ1-3,CASSLGQGRWNTIYF
TRBV4-2,NA,TRBJ2-2,CASSQGQGRNTGELFF
TRBV6-5,NA,TRBJ1-2,CASSYRTGGSGYTF
TRBV2,NA,TRBJ1-5,CASRFGGYSNQPQHF
TRBV5-1,once,TRBJ1-3,CASSLQASGNTIYF
TRBV6-1,NA,TRBJ2-7,CASSEVGNLPYEQYF
TRBV29-1,NA,TRBJ1-1,CSPASRVCTEAFF
TRBV5-1,once,TRBJ1-1,CASSLEWGQQTEAFF
TRBV5-1,NA,TRBJ2-7,CASSLGWGQGVRGDYEQYF
TRBV2,NA,TRBJ1-1,CASTVNRDYTEAFF
TRBV5-3,NA,TRBJ2-3,CARSLDEADTDTQYF
TRBV5-4,NA,TRBJ2-3,CASSLVRGVADTQYF
TRBV7-3,NA,TRBJ2-3,CASSSGTSGTDTQYF
TRBV2,NA,TRBJ1-4,CASSEGGGSREKLFF
TRBV27,NA,TRBJ2-1,CASSAPTSGAFFSYNEQFF
TRBV5-4,once,TRBJ2-5,CASSLGTREETQYF
TRBV11-3,NA,TRBJ1-4,CASSLVGCLNEKLFF
TRBV20-1,NA,TRBJ2-5,CSASGGQETQYF
TRBV29-1,NA,TRBJ1-2,CSVEATGGRYGYTF
TRBV10-3,NA,TRBJ2-4,CAISESEKKNIQYF
TRBV7-9,NA,TRBJ2-7,CASSLAGTGDYEQYF
TRBV7-6,NA,TRBJ2-3,CASSLAFGGPSDTQYF
TRBV18,NA,TRBJ1-1,CASSPSFGATEAFF
TRBV5-1,NA,TRBJ2-7,CASSLAAGAGEQYF
TRBV18,NA,TRBJ1-4,CASSPGQGAIPTNEKLFF
TRBV7-9,NA,TRBJ2-1,CASSLGLAGKRDEQFF
TRBV11-2,NA,TRBJ2-3,CASSRASRAQYF
TRBV28,NA,TRBJ2-2,CASSSLWQGISGGELFF
TRBV2,few,TRBJ2-5,CASSWTGGRQETQYF
TRBV18,NA,TRBJ1-4,CASSPAGGSINEKLFF
TRBV29-1,NA,TRBJ1-3,CSAGQGPISGNTIYF
TRBV5-6,few,TRBJ1-2,CASSLAGYGYTF
TRBV9,NA,TRBJ2-3,CASSVGASGSDTQYF
TRBV4-1,NA,TRBJ2-3,CASVPTLGGVPDTQYF
TRBV11-2,NA,TRBJ2-6,CASSWPRGTGGIGANVLTF
TRBV5-5,NA,TRBJ2-4,CASSLAQTHKNIQYF
TRBV3-1/TRBV3-2,few,TRBJ1-1,CASSPGVNTEAFF
TRBV5-1,NA,TRBJ1-1,CASSLPGQINTEAFF
TRBV13,NA,TRBJ2-4,CASSSRMDRTENIQYF
TRBV27,NA,TRBJ2-2,CASRREGVLTGELFF
TRBV7-3,NA,TRBJ1-2,CASSLQGGDYGYTF
TRBV18,NA,TRBJ1-1,CASSPDREKAFF
TRBV5-4,many,TRBJ2-2,CASRRKEGVTGELFF
TRBV7-9,NA,TRBJ2-3,CASSLASGTDTQYF
TRBV28,NA,TRBJ1-2,CASSYPQGVLSGYTF
TRBV10-3,NA,TRBJ2-3,CAIRYSGGVTDTQYF
TRBV7-2,NA,TRBJ1-2,CASSLGQYYGYTF
TRBV11-2,NA,TRBJ1-5,CASSLAGRGQPQHF